This is a list of T cell receptor beta chains from one sample in a study of blood T cell repertoires in COVID-19. The repertoire was sequenced with immunoSEQ multiplex PCR; TCRdb's copy has only in-frame clones and lacks some. The sample carries a few hundred thousand clones, approximately 90% recorded once. The sequencing sample was made of PBMCs or T cells enriched from blood (not recorded which). These receptor sequences come from a man between 35 and 55 years old who had recovered from COVID-19. The CDR3 runs from the conserved cysteine through the conserved F or W. The order of the fields is D gene, clone size, V gene, J gene, CDR3 DNA, CDR3 protein. The D gene is left open where the match is weak. Only some rows state a clone size, as once, few, many or a class for expanded clones.

-	-	TRBV9	TRBJ1-2	TGTGCCAGCAGCGTAGTGGCAGGGGATGGCTACACCTTC	CASSVVAGDGYTF
TRBD2	-	TRBV30	TRBJ2-7	TGTGCCTGGAGTCGAGGAGCGGGAGGATACGAGCAGTACTTC	CAWSRGAGGYEQYF
-	-	TRBV7-7	TRBJ2-3	TGTGCCAGCAGCTCGGCACAGGGAGCCACAGATACGCAGTATTTT	CASSSAQGATDTQYF
TRBD1	-	TRBV10-3	TRBJ1-2	TGTGCCATCAACAGGGGGCCGATCTACACCTTC	CAINRGPIYTF
-	-	TRBV3-1/TRBV3-2	TRBJ2-5	TGTGCCAGCAGCCAAGATACCACGCGAGAGACCCAGTACTTC	CASSQDTTRETQYF
TRBD1	-	TRBV28	TRBJ1-2	TGTGCCAGCAGGGGGACAGTTTCCTATGGCTACACCTTC	CASRGTVSYGYTF
-	-	TRBV29-1	TRBJ1-2	TGCAGCGTAGCTGATCGGGGAACTAACTATGGCTACACCTTC	CSVADRGTNYGYTF
-	-	TRBV28	TRBJ1-6	TGTGCCAGCAGCATAATAGGGGATAATTCACCCCTCCACTTT	CASSIIGDNSPLHF
-	-	TRBV7-2	TRBJ2-5	TGTGCCAGCAGCTCGCAAAGGGGGGAGACCCAGTACTTC	CASSSQRGETQYF
-	-	TRBV30	TRBJ2-1	TGTGCCTGGAGTCCTATGGTCGGTGAGCAGTTCTTC	CAWSPMVGEQFF
TRBD2	few	TRBV27	TRBJ2-7	TGTGCCAGCAGTTCCGGACTAGCGGGGGCCGAGCGGCAGTACTTC	CASSSGLAGAERQYF
-	-	TRBV6-2/TRBV6-3	TRBJ1-1	TGTGCCAGCAGTCTCGGGACACCGGAAGCTTTCTTT	CASSLGTPEAFF
TRBD1	-	TRBV3-1/TRBV3-2	TRBJ2-7	TGTGCCAGCAGCCGCGGGACAGGGGAATACGAGCAGTACTTC	CASSRGTGEYEQYF
-	-	TRBV7-8	TRBJ1-1	TGTGCCAGCAGCTTAGCTATAGGAGCTGAAGCTTTCTTT	CASSLAIGAEAFF
-	-	TRBV18	TRBJ2-3	TGTGCCAGCTCACCCGGGGGACTCAACACAGATACGCAGTATTTT	CASSPGGLNTDTQYF
-	-	TRBV7-2	TRBJ2-1	TGTGCCAGCAGCTTAGAATGGAGCAATGAGCAGTTCTTC	CASSLEWSNEQFF
-	few	TRBV10-3	TRBJ2-3	TGTGCCATCAGTGAGGGGACGGACTATTCGGATACGCAGTATTTT	CAISEGTDYSDTQYF
TRBD1	-	TRBV5-1	TRBJ1-6	TGCGCCAGCAGCTTAGGTTGGACAGGCAGCAATTCACCCCTCCACTTT	CASSLGWTGSNSPLHF
-	-	TRBV9	TRBJ1-6	TGTGCCAGCAGCGGCCTTTTTAGTTCACCCCTCCACTTT	CASSGLFSSPLHF
TRBD2	-	TRBV27	TRBJ2-7	TGTGCCAGCAGTTTATTGGGACTAGCAGACGAGCAGTACTTC	CASSLLGLADEQYF
TRBD2	-	TRBV6-2/TRBV6-3	TRBJ2-7	TGTGCCAGCAGTTCCCGACTAGCGGGTTATACCTACGAGCAGTACTTC	CASSSRLAGYTYEQYF
TRBD1	once	TRBV5-8	TRBJ2-2	TGTGCCAGCAGCTTGGGCCGGGACAGTGTGACCGGGGAGCTGTTTTTT	CASSLGRDSVTGELFF
TRBD2	-	TRBV4-1	TRBJ2-7	TGCGCCAGCAGCCAGGGACCGGGACTAACGACCTACGAGCAGTACTTC	CASSQGPGLTTYEQYF
-	-	TRBV4-1	TRBJ2-7	TGCGCCAGCAGCCTGGGACATACCTACGAGCAGTACTTC	CASSLGHTYEQYF
-	-	TRBV7-2	TRBJ2-5	TGTGCCAGCAGCTTAGGGTTCGGAGGAGAAGAGACCCAGTACTTC	CASSLGFGGEETQYF
TRBD1	-	TRBV18	TRBJ2-1	TGTGCCAGCTCACTCAACCGGCCAGGGGGCACGGGCAATGAGCAGTTCTTC	CASSLNRPGGTGNEQFF
-	-	TRBV27	TRBJ2-4	TGTGCCAGCAGTAGGGTGACAGGAGGATTTCTAGCCAAAAACATTCAGTACTTC	CASSRVTGGFLAKNIQYF
TRBD1	-	TRBV28	TRBJ1-1	TGTGCCAGCAGTTCGTTCCCCCTCAGGGGGCGCAGGAACACTGAAGCTTTCTTT	CASSSFPLRGRRNTEAFF
-	-	TRBV21-1	TRBJ1-1	TGTGCCAGCAGCCCAATCCCGGGTAACACTGAAGCTTTCTTT	CASSPIPGNTEAFF
-	-	TRBV5-1	TRBJ1-2	TGCGCCAGCAGCTTGGCCGGATCGGGGAATGGCTACACCTTC	CASSLAGSGNGYTF
TRBD1	-	TRBV11-3	TRBJ1-1	TGTGCCAGCACACCGGACAGGGAGGGGACTGAAGCTTTCTTT	CASTPDREGTEAFF